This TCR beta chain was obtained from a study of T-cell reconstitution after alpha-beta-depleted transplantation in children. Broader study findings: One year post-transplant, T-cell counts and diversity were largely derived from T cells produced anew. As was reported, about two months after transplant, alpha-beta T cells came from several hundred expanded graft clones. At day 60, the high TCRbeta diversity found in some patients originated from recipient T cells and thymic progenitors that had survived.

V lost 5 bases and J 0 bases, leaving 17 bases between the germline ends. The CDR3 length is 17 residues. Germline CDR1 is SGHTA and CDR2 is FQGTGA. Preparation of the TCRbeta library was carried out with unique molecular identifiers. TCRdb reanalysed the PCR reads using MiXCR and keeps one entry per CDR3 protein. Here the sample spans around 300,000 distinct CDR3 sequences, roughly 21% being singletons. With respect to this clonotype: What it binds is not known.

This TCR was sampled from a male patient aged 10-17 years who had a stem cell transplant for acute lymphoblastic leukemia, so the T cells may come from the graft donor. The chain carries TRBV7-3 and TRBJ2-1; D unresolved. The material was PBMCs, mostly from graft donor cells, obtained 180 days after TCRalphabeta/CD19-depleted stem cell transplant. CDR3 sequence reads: CASSKGMAYTSYNEQFF. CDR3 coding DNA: TGTGCCAGCAGCAAAGGGATGGCGTATACCTCCTACAATGAGCAGTTCTTC.